Included here is one T cell receptor beta chain sequence, with context. At one end the junction does not follow the germline gene, possibly because of a read error. There were no participants with HIV treated outside the United States. The data are from a study of long-term antiretroviral therapy in people with HIV. The assay used was immunoSEQ (version v3.0), run at survey level. Assay: immunoSEQ multiplex PCR; the TCRdb copy retains only in-frame clones and omits some. In the table there are about 35,000 clones, 70% to 90% of which are singletons. Germline V lookup: CDR1 SEHNR, CDR2 FQNEAQ (reference sequence). The CDR3 extends over 17 amino acids.

The origin of this receptor is a man aged 18 to 29 with HIV. The rearrangement links TRBV7-9 to TRBJ2-5; 7 positions match TRBD1. Sequences were derived from unsorted PBMCs, sampled 2.2 years after starting antiretroviral therapy. The CDR3 protein is CVSSLSPGTDHIETQYF. CDR3 sequence (DNA): TGTGTCAGCAGCTTATCTCCGGGGACAGATCATATCGAGACCCAGTACTTC. Variable domain in full (rest from reference TRBV7-9 and TRBJ2-5): DTGVSQNPRHKITKRGQNVTFRCDPISEHNRLYWYRQTLGQGPEFLTYFQNEAQLEKSRLLSDRFSAERPKGSFSTLEIQRTEQGDSAMYLCVSSLSPGTDHIETQYFGPGTRLLVL.